The clone carrying this T cell receptor beta chain turned up a few times. The CDR3 runs 15 residues. Germline CDR1 is MDHEN and CDR2 is SYDVKM. The V and J ends lost 7 bases and 1 base, in that order; junction bases with no gene match: 6. The source of the sample is a study of identical twins. From the 5' RACE reads, TCRdb called clonotypes with MiXCR, one entry per CDR3 protein. The sample gives about 500,000 distinct CDR3 sequences, more than 13% of which show up once; approximately 1% is in the top ten. This sample also belongs to another study, concerning yellow fever vaccine responses in identical twins.

Sequenced input: CD4+ T cells sorted from blood. The chain combines TRBV28 with TRBJ2-5, with TRBD2 matching over 10 bases. This receptor was taken from a woman under 30 in good health. CDR3 in DNA: TGTGCCAGCACGGGGGCTAGCGGGGGCCAAGAGACCCAGTACTTC. Its protein is CASTGASGGQETQYF.